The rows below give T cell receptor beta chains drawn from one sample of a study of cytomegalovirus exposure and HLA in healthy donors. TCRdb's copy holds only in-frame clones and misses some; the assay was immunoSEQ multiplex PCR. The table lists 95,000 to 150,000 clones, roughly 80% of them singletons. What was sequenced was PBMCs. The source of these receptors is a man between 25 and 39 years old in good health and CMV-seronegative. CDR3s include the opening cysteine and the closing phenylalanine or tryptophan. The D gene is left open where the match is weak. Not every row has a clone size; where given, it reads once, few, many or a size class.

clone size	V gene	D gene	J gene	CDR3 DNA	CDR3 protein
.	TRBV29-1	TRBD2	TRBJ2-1	TGCAGCGTCCGGACTAGCGGAGCCTCCTACAATGAGCAGTTCTTC	CSVRTSGASYNEQFF
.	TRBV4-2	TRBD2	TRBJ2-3	TGTGCCAGCAGCCAAGTAACTAGCGGGGGGGTCACAGATACGCAGTATTTT	CASSQVTSGGVTDTQYF
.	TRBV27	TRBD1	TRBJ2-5	TGTGCCAGCAGTCCCCGACAGGGTAGGGAGACCCAGTACTTC	CASSPRQGRETQYF
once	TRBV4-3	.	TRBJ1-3	TGCGCCAGCAGCCAGGAGGGTATGTCTGGAAACACCATATATTTT	CASSQEGMSGNTIYF
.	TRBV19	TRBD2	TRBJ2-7	TGTGCCAGCCGAGAGACCGGACGACTAGCGCACTACGAGCAGTACTTC	CASRETGRLAHYEQYF
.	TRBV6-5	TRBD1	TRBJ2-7	TGTGCCAGCGCCCGACAGGGGTTTTACGAGCAGTACTTC	CASARQGFYEQYF
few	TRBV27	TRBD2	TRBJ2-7	TGTGCCAGCAGTTTTCGGGCGGGGGGTTCCTCCTACGAGCAGTACTTC	CASSFRAGGSSYEQYF
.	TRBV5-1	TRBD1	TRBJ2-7	TGCGCCAGCAGCTTGAGTGGACAGGGGACTTCCTACGAGCAGTACTTC	CASSLSGQGTSYEQYF
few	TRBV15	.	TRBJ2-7	TGTGCCACCAGCAAGCCTAGCTCCAACGAGCAGTACTTC	CATSKPSSNEQYF
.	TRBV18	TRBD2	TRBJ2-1	TGTGCCAGCTCACCGGATGGCGGGGGCTACAATGAGCAGTTCTTC	CASSPDGGGYNEQFF
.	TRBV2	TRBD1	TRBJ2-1	TGTGCCAGCAGTGAAGCCGGGACAGGGGGATTAGCCAATGAGCAGTTCTTC	CASSEAGTGGLANEQFF
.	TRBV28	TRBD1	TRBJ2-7	TGTGCCAGCAGTCCTTCAGGGGGCACCGAGTACGAGCAGTACTTC	CASSPSGGTEYEQYF
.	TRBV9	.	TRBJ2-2	TGTGCCAGCAGCGTAGTGCCCCAGGGTTACACCGGGGAGCTGTTTTTT	CASSVVPQGYTGELFF
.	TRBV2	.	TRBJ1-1	TGTGCCATTGGTGGGAGAACAAACACTGAAGCTTTCTTT	CAIGGRTNTEAFF
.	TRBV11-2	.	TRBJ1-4	TGTGCCAGCAGCCAATATCAGGGGACTAATGAAAAACTGTTTTTT	CASSQYQGTNEKLFF
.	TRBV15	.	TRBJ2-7	TGTGCCACCAGCAGAGCCCCAGGGGTGGGGTACGAGCAGTACTTC	CATSRAPGVGYEQYF
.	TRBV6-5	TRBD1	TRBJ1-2	TGTGCCAGCAGAGGGACAGGGGGCTTTGGCTACACCTTC	CASRGTGGFGYTF
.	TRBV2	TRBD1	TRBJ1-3	TGTGCCAGCAGACTTACAGGGGCCGGCGGAAACACCATATATTTT	CASRLTGAGGNTIYF
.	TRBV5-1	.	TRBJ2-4	TGCGCCAGCAGCAAGGAGTCCGGGACATGGGGACCCAAAAACATTCAGTACTTC	CASSKESGTWGPKNIQYF
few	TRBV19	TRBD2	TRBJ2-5	TGTGCCAGTAGTCCGGGACTAGGTGGGGAGACCCAGTACTTC	CASSPGLGGETQYF
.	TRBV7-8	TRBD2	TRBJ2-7	TGTGCCAGCAGCTCGGGACTAGCGGCTACCTACGAGCAGTACTTC	CASSSGLAATYEQYF
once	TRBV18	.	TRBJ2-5	TGTGCCAGCTCACCAGGCAACAGTCAGAGTACCCAGTACTTC	CASSPGNSQSTQYF
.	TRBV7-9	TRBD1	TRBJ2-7	TGTGCCAGCAGCTCTAAACCCGAGACAGGGGGGTACGAGCAGTACTTC	CASSSKPETGGYEQYF